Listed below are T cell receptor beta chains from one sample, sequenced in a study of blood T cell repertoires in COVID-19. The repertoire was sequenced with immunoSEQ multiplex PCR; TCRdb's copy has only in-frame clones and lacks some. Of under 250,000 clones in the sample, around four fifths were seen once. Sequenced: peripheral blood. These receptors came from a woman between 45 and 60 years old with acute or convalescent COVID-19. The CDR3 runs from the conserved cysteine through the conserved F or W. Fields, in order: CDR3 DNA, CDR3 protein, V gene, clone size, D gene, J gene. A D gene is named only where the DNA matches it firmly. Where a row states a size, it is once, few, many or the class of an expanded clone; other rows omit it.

CDR3 DNA: TGTGCCAGCAGTCCAGGGACTAGATCCTACGAGCAGTACTTC
CDR3 protein: CASSPGTRSYEQYF
V gene: TRBV6-5
clone size: -
D gene: TRBD2
J gene: TRBJ2-7

CDR3 DNA: TGTGCCACCAGCAGAGAGGGACTAGCGGGATCCACCGGGGAGCTGTTTTTT
CDR3 protein: CATSREGLAGSTGELFF
V gene: TRBV15
clone size: -
D gene: TRBD2
J gene: TRBJ2-2

CDR3 DNA: TGTGCCAGTAGTCCCGGGTTTAGCAATCAGCCCCAGCATTTT
CDR3 protein: CASSPGFSNQPQHF
V gene: TRBV19
clone size: -
D gene: -
J gene: TRBJ1-5

CDR3 DNA: TGTGCCAGCAACCAGAATGAGCAGTTCTTC
CDR3 protein: CASNQNEQFF
V gene: TRBV2
clone size: -
D gene: -
J gene: TRBJ2-1

CDR3 DNA: TGCAGCGTTGCAAGCGGGAGCGCCGGGGAGCTGTTTTTT
CDR3 protein: CSVASGSAGELFF
V gene: TRBV29-1
clone size: -
D gene: TRBD2
J gene: TRBJ2-2

CDR3 DNA: TGTGCCATCAGTGAGTCTCAACAGGGAATCTATGGCTACACCTTC
CDR3 protein: CAISESQQGIYGYTF
V gene: TRBV10-3
clone size: once
D gene: -
J gene: TRBJ1-2

CDR3 DNA: TGCAGCGTTTTACAGGGTCTCAATCAGCCCCAGCATTTT
CDR3 protein: CSVLQGLNQPQHF
V gene: TRBV29-1
clone size: -
D gene: -
J gene: TRBJ1-5

CDR3 DNA: TGCGCCAGCAGTGAGTCAGGGACTAGCGGCCCCTTGGAGCAGTACTTC
CDR3 protein: CASSESGTSGPLEQYF
V gene: TRBV10-2
clone size: -
D gene: TRBD2
J gene: TRBJ2-7

CDR3 DNA: TGTGCCACCAGCACTACGGGACTTTCGACTTACAATGAGCAGTTCTTC
CDR3 protein: CATSTTGLSTYNEQFF
V gene: TRBV15
clone size: -
D gene: -
J gene: TRBJ2-1

CDR3 DNA: TGTGCCAGCAGCTTTACGACTCCCCCTGGGGAGCAGTACTTC
CDR3 protein: CASSFTTPPGEQYF
V gene: TRBV7-8
clone size: -
D gene: -
J gene: TRBJ2-7